A selection of T cell receptor beta chains follows, all from one sample in a study of shared clonotypes between healthy human individuals. The protocol was immunoSEQ multiplex PCR, while the TCRdb copy is restricted to in-frame clones and leaves out a portion. The sample lists about 1.5 million clones, about 96% occurring once. The sample consisted of naive CD4+ T cells sorted from blood. The receptors were gathered from a man in his thirties or forties in good health. CDR3s include the opening cysteine and the closing phenylalanine or tryptophan. The order of the fields is clone size, V gene, D gene, J gene, CDR3 length, CDR3 DNA, CDR3 protein. The D gene is left open where the match is weak. Expanded clones are given a class, and other clones once, few, many or no size at all.

once,TRBV5-1,NA,TRBJ2-3,12,TGCGCCAGCAGCTTGGATGTGGGTACGCAGTATTTT,CASSLDVGTQYF
NA,TRBV5-8,NA,TRBJ1-5,16,TGTGCCAGCAGCTTATTAGTGAATCGGTACATGGATCCCCAGCATTTT,CASSLLVNRYMDPQHF
NA,TRBV4-1,NA,TRBJ1-2,16,TGCGCCAGCAGCCAAGATAATGGAGTGGGTCTCTATGGCTACACCTTC,CASSQDNGVGLYGYTF
few,TRBV5-1,TRBD1,TRBJ1-2,15,TGCGCCAGCACGTTGGGACAGAGTACTAACTATGGCTACACCTTC,CASTLGQSTNYGYTF
NA,TRBV7-2,TRBD2,TRBJ2-2,16,TGTGCCAGCAGCGGCCAGAGCGGGAGGTCCCCCGGGGAGCTGTTTTTT,CASSGQSGRSPGELFF
NA,TRBV6-6,TRBD2,TRBJ2-1,15,TGTGCCAGCAGAACTCCGGGACTAGAGTCTGGTGAGCAGTTCTTC,CASRTPGLESGEQFF
NA,TRBV9,TRBD2,TRBJ2-1,14,TGTGCCAGCAGCGTTAGCGGGAGGGGCAATGAGCAGTTCTTC,CASSVSGRGNEQFF
NA,TRBV29-1,NA,TRBJ1-1,13,TGCAGCGTTATGGGACATACGGGGACTGAAGCTTTCTTT,CSVMGHTGTEAFF
NA,TRBV5-1,NA,TRBJ2-2,14,TGCGCCAGCAGCTTTTCGGGGAACACCGGGGAGCTGTTTTTT,CASSFSGNTGELFF
NA,TRBV9,TRBD2,TRBJ2-3,16,TGTGCCAGCAGCCCCCTCGCGGGAGGGGTCACAGATACGCAGTATTTT,CASSPLAGGVTDTQYF
NA,TRBV2,NA,TRBJ2-2,15,TGTGCCAGCAGTAGATCAGGGTTAAAGACCGGGGAGCTGTTTTTT,CASSRSGLKTGELFF
NA,TRBV11-2,NA,TRBJ2-2,16,TGTGCCAGCAGCAAACCATCGGGGGCGGGGACCGGGGAGCTGTTTTTT,CASSKPSGAGTGELFF
NA,TRBV7-7,NA,TRBJ1-3,17,TGTGCCAGCAGCTTGGGCCCCGTGGCCGGCTCTGGAAACACCATATATTTT,CASSLGPVAGSGNTIYF
NA,TRBV18,NA,TRBJ1-4,15,TGTGCCAGCTCACCACGGGACATGTTTAATGAAAAACTGTTTTTT,CASSPRDMFNEKLFF
NA,TRBV5-6,NA,TRBJ2-1,16,TGTGCCAGCAGCTTGGAATTAGGGGTCTCCTACAATGAGCAGTTCTTC,CASSLELGVSYNEQFF
NA,TRBV11-2,NA,TRBJ2-7,14,TGTGCCAGCAGCCGCCGGGAGATCCCCTACGAGCAGTACTTC,CASSRREIPYEQYF
NA,TRBV7-8,NA,TRBJ2-7,15,TGTGCCAGCAGCTTGGTGGTCGGGAGCTCCTACGAGCAGTACTTC,CASSLVVGSSYEQYF
NA,TRBV2,NA,TRBJ2-2,13,TGTGCCAGCAGTGAAGCGGCAGCCGGGGAGCTGTTTTTT,CASSEAAAGELFF
NA,TRBV18,TRBD1,TRBJ2-5,13,TGTGCCAGCTCACGAGACAGGGAAGAGACCCAGTACTTC,CASSRDREETQYF
NA,TRBV5-1,NA,TRBJ1-2,13,TGCGCCAGCAGCTTGGTAGGGGACCGCGGCTACACCTTC,CASSLVGDRGYTF
NA,TRBV28,NA,TRBJ1-5,12,TGTGCCAGCAGCGAGACAGACAGTCCAGGGCATTTT,CASSETDSPGHF
NA,TRBV7-9,NA,TRBJ1-1,13,TGTGCCAGCATGGAGGCCTTGAACACTGAAGCTTTCTTT,CASMEALNTEAFF
NA,TRBV27,NA,TRBJ2-3,19,TGTGCCAGCAGTCCCTCGCGGCGGAGCGCATATACTAGCACAGATACGCAGTATTTT,CASSPSRRSAYTSTDTQYF
NA,TRBV5-6,NA,TRBJ1-5,11,TGTGCCAGCAGCAGGGCTCAGCCCCAGCATTTT,CASSRAQPQHF
NA,TRBV13,TRBD1,TRBJ1-4,17,TGTGCCAGCAGCGCGAACACCGGGACAGCGGGGAGTGAAAAACTGTTTTTT,CASSANTGTAGSEKLFF
NA,TRBV5-1,TRBD1,TRBJ1-4,18,TGCGCCAGCAGCCCGCTCCTTTCCCCTATCGACAGGGCTGAAAAACTGTTTTTT,CASSPLLSPIDRAEKLFF
NA,TRBV28,TRBD1,TRBJ2-5,19,TGTGCCAGCAGTTTATTCTACCAGACAGGGGGTGTCGGCCAAGAGACCCAGTACTTC,CASSLFYQTGGVGQETQYF
NA,TRBV19,NA,TRBJ2-7,13,TGTGCCAGTAGCGTAGACTATTCCTACGAGCAGTACTTC,CASSVDYSYEQYF
NA,TRBV18,NA,TRBJ2-3,15,TGTGCCAGCTCTTCGGACTCGGGGAACTTAGATACGCAGTATTTT,CASSSDSGNLDTQYF